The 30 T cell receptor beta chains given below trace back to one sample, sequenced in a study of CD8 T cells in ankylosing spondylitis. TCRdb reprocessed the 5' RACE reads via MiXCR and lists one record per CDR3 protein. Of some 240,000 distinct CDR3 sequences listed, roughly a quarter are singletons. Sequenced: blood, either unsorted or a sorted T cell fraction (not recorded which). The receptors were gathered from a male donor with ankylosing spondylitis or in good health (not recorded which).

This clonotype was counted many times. Here the CDR3 DNA reads TGCGCCAGCAGTGATCGGGGGGGGCTAGATACGCAGTATTTT. Translated: CASSDRGGLDTQYF. The chain carries TRBV10-1 and TRBJ2-3; 8 nucleotides align to TRBD2. The germline V gene has CDR1 WNHNN and CDR2 SYGVQD (reference sequence). The J segment lost 5 bases and the V segment lost 3 bases, leaving 4 bases of the junction unmatched. The CDR3 covers 14 residues.

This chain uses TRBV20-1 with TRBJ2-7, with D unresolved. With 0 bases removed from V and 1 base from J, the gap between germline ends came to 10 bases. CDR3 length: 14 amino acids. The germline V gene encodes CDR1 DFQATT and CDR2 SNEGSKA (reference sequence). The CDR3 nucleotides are TGCAGTGCTAGAGATTGGAGCAGATCCTACGAGCAGTACTTC. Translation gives CSARDWSRSYEQYF.

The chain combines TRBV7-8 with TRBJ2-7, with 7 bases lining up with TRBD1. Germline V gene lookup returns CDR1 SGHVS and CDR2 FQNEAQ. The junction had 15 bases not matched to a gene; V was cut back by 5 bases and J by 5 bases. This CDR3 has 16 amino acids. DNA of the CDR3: TGTGCCAGCAGCCCGCTCTCCATCACGACAGGGCACGAGCAGTACTTC. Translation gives CASSPLSITTGHEQYF.

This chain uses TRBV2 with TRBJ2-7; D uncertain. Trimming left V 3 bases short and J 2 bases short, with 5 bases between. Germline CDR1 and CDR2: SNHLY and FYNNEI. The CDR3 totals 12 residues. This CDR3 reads CASSEGTYEQYF. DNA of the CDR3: TGTGCCAGCAGTGAGGGAACCTACGAGCAGTACTTC. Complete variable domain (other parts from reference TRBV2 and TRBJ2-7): EPEVTQTPSHQVTQMGQEVILRCVPISNHLYFYWYRQILGQKVEFLVSFYNNEISEKSEIFDDQFSVERPDGSNFTLKIRSTKLEDSAMYFCASSEGTYEQYFGPGTRLTVT.

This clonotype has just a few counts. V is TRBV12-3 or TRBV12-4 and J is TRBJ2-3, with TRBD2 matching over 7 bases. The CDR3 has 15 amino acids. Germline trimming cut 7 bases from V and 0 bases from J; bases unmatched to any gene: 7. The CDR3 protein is CASTPSGLSTDTQYF. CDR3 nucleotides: TGTGCCAGCACCCCTAGCGGACTCAGCACAGATACGCAGTATTTT.

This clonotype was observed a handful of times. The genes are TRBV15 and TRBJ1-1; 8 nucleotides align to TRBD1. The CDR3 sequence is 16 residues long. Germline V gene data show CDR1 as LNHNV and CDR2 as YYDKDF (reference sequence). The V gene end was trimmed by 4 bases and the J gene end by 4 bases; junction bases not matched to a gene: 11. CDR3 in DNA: TGTGCCACCAGCACCTACAGGGGGACTCGCCGCACTGAAGCTTTCTTT. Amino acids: CATSTYRGTRRTEAFF.

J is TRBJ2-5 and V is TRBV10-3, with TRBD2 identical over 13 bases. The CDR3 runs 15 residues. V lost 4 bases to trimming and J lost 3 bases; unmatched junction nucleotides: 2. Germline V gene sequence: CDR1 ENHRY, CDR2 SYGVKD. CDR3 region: CAISGGTSGEETQYF. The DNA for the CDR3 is TGTGCCATCAGTGGGGGGACTAGCGGGGAAGAGACCCAGTACTTC.

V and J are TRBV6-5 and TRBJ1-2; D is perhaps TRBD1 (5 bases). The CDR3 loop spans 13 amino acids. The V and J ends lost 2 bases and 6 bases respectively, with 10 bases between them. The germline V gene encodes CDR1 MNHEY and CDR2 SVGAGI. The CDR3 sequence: CASSYDRFHGYTF. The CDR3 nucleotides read TGTGCCAGCAGTTACGACAGATTTCATGGCTACACCTTC.

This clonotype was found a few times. The CDR3 bases are TGTGCCACCCCCACCTGGAGCTCCTACGAGCAGTACTTC. As protein: CATPTWSSYEQYF. V is TRBV7-6 and J is TRBJ2-7; D call uncertain. Germline values: CDR1 SGHVS, CDR2 FNYEAQ. The CDR3 is 13 amino acids. V was trimmed by 10 bases and J by 0 bases, leaving 13 bases between them.

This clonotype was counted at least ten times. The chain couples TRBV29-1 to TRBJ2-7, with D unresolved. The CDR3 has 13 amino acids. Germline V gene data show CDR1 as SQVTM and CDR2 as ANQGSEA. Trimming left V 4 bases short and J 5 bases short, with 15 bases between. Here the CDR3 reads CSVGVSPRNEQYF. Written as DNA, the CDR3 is TGCAGCGTTGGCGTCAGCCCGAGGAACGAGCAGTACTTC.

CDR3 sequence (DNA): TGTGCCAGCAGTTATGCCCCCGATAAGCAGTACTTC. Residues: CASSYAPDKQYF. The chain is built from TRBV12-3 or TRBV12-4 and TRBJ2-7; D gene unclear. Trimming left V 4 bases short and J 8 bases short, with 12 bases between. The CDR3 contains 12 residues.

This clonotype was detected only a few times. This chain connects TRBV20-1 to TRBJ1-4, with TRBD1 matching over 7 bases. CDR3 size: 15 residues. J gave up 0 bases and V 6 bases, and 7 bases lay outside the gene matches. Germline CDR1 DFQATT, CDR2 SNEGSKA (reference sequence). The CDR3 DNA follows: TGCAGTGCGGTCGGACAGGCCTCAACTAATGAAAAACTGTTTTTT. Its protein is CSAVGQASTNEKLFF.

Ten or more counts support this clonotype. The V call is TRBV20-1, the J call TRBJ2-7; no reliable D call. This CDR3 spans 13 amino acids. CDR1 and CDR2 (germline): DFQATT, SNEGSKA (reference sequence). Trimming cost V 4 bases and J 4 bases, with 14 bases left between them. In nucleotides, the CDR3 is TGCAGTGCTAACCCTCCAGCCGCATACGAGCAGTACTTC. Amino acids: CSANPPAAYEQYF.

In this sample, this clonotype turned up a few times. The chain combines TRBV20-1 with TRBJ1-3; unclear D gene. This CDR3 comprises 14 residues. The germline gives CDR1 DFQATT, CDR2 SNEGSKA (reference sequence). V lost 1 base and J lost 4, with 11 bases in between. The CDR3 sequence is CSARGHGGGNTIYF. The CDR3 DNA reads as TGCAGTGCTAGAGGCCACGGAGGCGGAAACACCATATATTTT.

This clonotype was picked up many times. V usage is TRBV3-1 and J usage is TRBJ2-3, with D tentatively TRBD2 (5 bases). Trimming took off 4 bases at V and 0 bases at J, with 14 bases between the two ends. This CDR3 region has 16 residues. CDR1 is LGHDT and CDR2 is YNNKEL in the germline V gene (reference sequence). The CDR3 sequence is CASSPLSGMSTDTQYF. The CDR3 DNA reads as TGTGCCAGCAGCCCCTTGAGCGGAATGAGCACAGATACGCAGTATTTT.

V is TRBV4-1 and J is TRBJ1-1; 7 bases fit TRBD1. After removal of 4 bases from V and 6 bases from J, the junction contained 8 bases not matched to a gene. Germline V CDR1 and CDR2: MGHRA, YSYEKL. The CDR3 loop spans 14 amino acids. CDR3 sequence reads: CASSLRQGLAEAFF. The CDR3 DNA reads TGCGCCAGCAGCCTTCGACAGGGACTAGCTGAAGCTTTCTTT.

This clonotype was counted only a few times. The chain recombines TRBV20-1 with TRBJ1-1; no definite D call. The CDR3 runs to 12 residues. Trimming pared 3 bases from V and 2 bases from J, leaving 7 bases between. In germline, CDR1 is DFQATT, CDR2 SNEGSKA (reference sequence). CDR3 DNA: TGCAGTGCTAGTCCTACCAACACTGAAGCTTTCTTT. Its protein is CSASPTNTEAFF.

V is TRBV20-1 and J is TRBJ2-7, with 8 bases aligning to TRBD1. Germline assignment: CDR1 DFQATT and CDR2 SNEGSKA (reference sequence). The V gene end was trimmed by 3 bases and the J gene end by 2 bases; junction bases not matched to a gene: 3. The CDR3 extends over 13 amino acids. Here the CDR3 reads CSARGQAAYEQYF. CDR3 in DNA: TGCAGTGCTAGGGGACAGGCCGCCTACGAGCAGTACTTC.

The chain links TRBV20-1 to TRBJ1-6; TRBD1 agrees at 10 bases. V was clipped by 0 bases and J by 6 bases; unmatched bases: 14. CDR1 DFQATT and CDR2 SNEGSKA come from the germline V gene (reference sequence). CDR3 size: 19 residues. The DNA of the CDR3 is TGCAGTGCTAGAGAAGGCGGGTCTGGGGACAGGGGACCTAATTCACCCCTCCACTTT. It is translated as CSAREGGSGDRGPNSPLHF.

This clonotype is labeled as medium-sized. The CDR3 loop is CSVEGTGNNSPLHF. The CDR3 nucleotides are TGCAGCGTTGAAGGGACAGGGAATAATTCACCCCTCCACTTT. The chain employs TRBV29-1 and TRBJ1-6, with 8 bases matching TRBD1. The CDR3 is made up of 14 amino acids. V was clipped by 1 base and J by 5 bases; unmatched bases: 1. The germline V gene has CDR1 SQVTM and CDR2 ANQGSEA.

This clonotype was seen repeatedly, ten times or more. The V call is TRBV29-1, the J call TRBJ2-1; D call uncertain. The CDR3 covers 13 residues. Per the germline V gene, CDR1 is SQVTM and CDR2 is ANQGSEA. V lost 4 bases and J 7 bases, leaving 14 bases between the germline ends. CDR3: CSVVGYSLNEQFF. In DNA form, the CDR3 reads TGCAGCGTTGTAGGGTATTCTCTGAATGAGCAGTTCTTC.

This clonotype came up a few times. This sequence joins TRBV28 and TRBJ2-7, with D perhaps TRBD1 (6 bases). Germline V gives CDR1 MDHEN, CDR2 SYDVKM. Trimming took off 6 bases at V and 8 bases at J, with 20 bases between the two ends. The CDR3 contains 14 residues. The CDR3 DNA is TGTGCCAGCAGACCCCGGGACACATTTCGGAAGCAGTACTTC. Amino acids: CASRPRDTFRKQYF.

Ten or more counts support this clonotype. CDR3 sequence reads: CASSQDRWGSGQPQHF. Written as DNA, the CDR3 is TGTGCCAGCAGCCAAGATAGATGGGGTTCTGGCCAGCCCCAGCATTTT. The V gene is TRBV3-1, the J gene TRBJ1-5; D not resolved. There are 16 residues in the CDR3. The ends were cut back, 0 bases at V and 7 bases at J, with 16 bases in the middle. CDR1 is LGHDT and CDR2 is YNNKEL in the germline V gene (reference sequence).

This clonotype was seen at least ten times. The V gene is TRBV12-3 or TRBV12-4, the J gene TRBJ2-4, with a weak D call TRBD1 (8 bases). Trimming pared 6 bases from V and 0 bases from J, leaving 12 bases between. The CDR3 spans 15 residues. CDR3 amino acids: CASRQGGGAKNIQYF. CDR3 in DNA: TGTGCCAGCAGACAGGGGGGGGGAGCCAAAAACATTCAGTACTTC.

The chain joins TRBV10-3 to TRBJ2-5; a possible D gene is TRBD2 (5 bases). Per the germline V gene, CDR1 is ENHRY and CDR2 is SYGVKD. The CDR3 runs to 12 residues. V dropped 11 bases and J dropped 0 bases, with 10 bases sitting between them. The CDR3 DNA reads TGTGCCTCCTCCGGGGACCAAGAGACCCAGTACTTC. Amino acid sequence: CASSGDQETQYF.

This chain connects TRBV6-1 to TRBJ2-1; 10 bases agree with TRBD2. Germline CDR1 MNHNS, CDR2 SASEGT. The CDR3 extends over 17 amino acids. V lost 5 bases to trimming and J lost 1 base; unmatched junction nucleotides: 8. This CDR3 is CASSRKSGGASYNEQFF. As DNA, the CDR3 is TGTGCCAGCAGTCGAAAGAGCGGGGGGGCGTCCTACAATGAGCAGTTCTTC.

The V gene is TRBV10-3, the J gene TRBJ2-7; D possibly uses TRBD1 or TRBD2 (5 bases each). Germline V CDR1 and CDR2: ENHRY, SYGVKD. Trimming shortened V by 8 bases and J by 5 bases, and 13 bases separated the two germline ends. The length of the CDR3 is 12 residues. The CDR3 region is CAIGARGDEQYF. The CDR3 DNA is TGTGCCATCGGGGCCCGGGGAGACGAGCAGTACTTC.

The CDR3: CSARWTSGMWLDTQYF. Written as DNA, the CDR3 is TGCAGTGCTAGGTGGACTAGCGGAATGTGGTTGGATACGCAGTATTTT. The J gene is TRBJ2-3, the V gene TRBV20-1, with 10 bases aligning to TRBD2. Trimming removed 3 bases from V and 6 bases from J; junction bases left unmatched: 12. Germline assignment: CDR1 DFQATT and CDR2 SNEGSKA (reference sequence). The CDR3 totals 16 residues.

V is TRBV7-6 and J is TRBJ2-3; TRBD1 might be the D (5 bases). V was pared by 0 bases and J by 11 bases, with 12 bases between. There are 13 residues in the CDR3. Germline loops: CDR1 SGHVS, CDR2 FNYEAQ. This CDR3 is CASSLARAREQYF. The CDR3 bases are TGTGCCAGCAGCTTAGCCCGTGCCAGGGAGCAGTATTTT.

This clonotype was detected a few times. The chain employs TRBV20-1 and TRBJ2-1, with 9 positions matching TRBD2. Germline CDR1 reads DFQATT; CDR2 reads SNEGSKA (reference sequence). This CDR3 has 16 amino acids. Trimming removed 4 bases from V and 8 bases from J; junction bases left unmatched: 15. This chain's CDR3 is CSAIAVTSGRGDEQFF. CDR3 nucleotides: TGCAGTGCTATAGCCGTGACTAGCGGCCGGGGGGATGAGCAGTTCTTC.